A single sample is the source of the 14 T cell receptor beta chains below, sequenced in a study of T-cell reconstitution after alpha-beta-depleted transplantation in children. This sample's TCRbeta library carried unique molecular identifier barcodes. TCRdb called the PCR reads again in MiXCR, with one record for every CDR3 protein. The profile shows about 50,000 distinct CDR3 sequences, 5% to 6.5% of them singletons. The sequencing used PBMCs, mostly from graft donor cells, collected 60 days after TCRalphabeta/CD19-depleted stem cell transplant. Every receptor here comes from a female patient between 2 and 10 years old who had a stem cell transplant for aplastic anemia, so the T cells may come from the graft donor.

This clonotype showed up many times. The rearrangement uses TRBV28 and TRBJ1-6; D is unclear. V was shortened by 2 bases and J by 11 bases, with 7 bases between the two germline ends. Looked up from germline, CDR1 is MDHEN and CDR2 is SYDVKM. This CDR3 is 12 amino acids long. CDR3 nucleotides: TGTGCCAGCAGTTTAACGGTCCCACCCCTCCACTTT. Translated, it gives CASSLTVPPLHF.

This clonotype was counted at least ten times. The rearrangement joins TRBV5-6 to TRBJ2-1, with TRBD1 matching over 7 bases. CDR1 and CDR2 (germline): SGHDT, YYEEEE. This CDR3 has 17 amino acids. J gave up 5 bases and V 6 bases, and 17 bases lay outside the gene matches. This chain's CDR3 is CASNSPWVGGNDNEQFF. The DNA of the CDR3 is TGTGCCAGCAACTCCCCATGGGTAGGGGGCAACGACAATGAGCAGTTCTTC.

The sample holds many counts of this clonotype. V and J are TRBV6-6 and TRBJ1-1; no clear D gene. The germline V gene has CDR1 MNHNY and CDR2 SVGAGI (reference sequence). This CDR3 spans 12 amino acids. Trimming removed 0 bases at V and 4 bases at J, with 3 bases between. CDR3 protein: CASSYSTTEAFF. The CDR3 nucleotides read TGTGCCAGCAGTTACTCGACCACTGAAGCTTTCTTT.

This clonotype occurred many times. One end of the junction is discordant with germline, which a read error may explain. This chain links TRBV12-3 or TRBV12-4 with TRBJ1-1, with D unclear. The CDR3 consists of 13 residues. This CDR3 is CASSPALNAEAFF. Written as DNA, the CDR3 is TGTGCCAGCAGTCCGGCCCTGAACGCTGAAGCTTTCTTT.

This clonotype was observed many times. The V gene is TRBV28, the J gene TRBJ1-2; D not resolved. The length of the CDR3 is 13 residues. Germline CDR1 and CDR2: MDHEN and SYDVKM. V gave up 2 bases and J gave up 1 base, with 5 bases separating them. The CDR3 DNA is TGTGCCAGCAGTTTAGGGAGTAACTATGGCTACACCTTC. Its protein product is CASSLGSNYGYTF.

At least ten counts were recorded for this clonotype. The chain carries TRBV28 and TRBJ1-5; D possibly corresponds to TRBD1 (5 bases). The CDR3 extends over 15 amino acids. In germline, CDR1 is MDHEN, CDR2 SYDVKM. V was clipped by 7 bases and J by 0 bases, with 13 bases between them. CDR3: CASNWGGYSNQPQHF. CDR3 DNA: TGTGCCAGCAATTGGGGCGGTTATAGCAATCAGCCCCAGCATTTT.

This clonotype was seen many times. DNA of the CDR3: TGCGCCAGCAGCGGGGGGCTAGCGGTGGGATACGAGCAGTACTTC. Amino acids: CASSGGLAVGYEQYF. The chain links TRBV5-1 to TRBJ2-7; the D gene is possibly TRBD2 (7 bases). V dropped 4 bases and J dropped 4 bases, with 18 bases sitting between them. The CDR3 sequence is 15 residues long. Germline lookup yields CDR1 SGHRS and CDR2 YFSETQ.

In this sample, this clonotype turned up many times. The chain has TRBV7-9 and TRBJ2-1; 10 nucleotides line up with TRBD2. Germline V lookup: CDR1 SEHNR, CDR2 FQNEAQ (reference sequence). The CDR3 is made up of 15 amino acids. Trimming took 7 bases from V and 9 from J; bases not matched to a gene: 12. CDR3: CASIGRLAGVTEQFF. CDR3 coding DNA: TGTGCCAGCATTGGGCGTCTAGCGGGAGTCACTGAGCAGTTCTTC.

In its sample, this clonotype was seen many times. This chain links TRBV12-3 or TRBV12-4 with TRBJ2-1, with 9 bases aligning to TRBD1. With 5 bases clipped from V and 7 bases from J, the junction kept 6 bases outside the gene matches. CDR3 length equals 14 residues. CDR3: CASSPNRGRNEQFF. CDR3 nucleotides: TGTGCCAGCAGTCCCAACAGGGGGCGGAATGAGCAGTTCTTC.

In its sample, this clonotype was seen many times. This sequence joins TRBV7-9 and TRBJ2-5, with 8 positions matching TRBD1. Germline CDR1 reads SEHNR; CDR2 reads FQNEAQ (reference sequence). Unmatched junction bases numbered 6, after V lost 1 base and J lost 2 bases. The CDR3 contains 16 residues. CDR3 nucleotide sequence: TGTGCCAGCAGCTTAGTAAGAGGGACAGGACAAGAGACCCAGTACTTC. Amino acid sequence: CASSLVRGTGQETQYF.

This clonotype has a count of ten or more. The V and J genes are TRBV20-1 and TRBJ2-2, with D perhaps TRBD1 (5 bases). Germline V lookup: CDR1 DFQATT, CDR2 SNEGSKA (reference sequence). The CDR3 consists of 12 residues. The germline V and J ends were trimmed by 2 bases and 6 bases, with 7 bases remaining between them. The CDR3 region has the DNA TGCAGTGCTAGAAGACAGTCCGGGGAGCTGTTTTTT. Protein: CSARRQSGELFF.

This clonotype was counted at least ten times. The V gene is TRBV5-1, the J gene TRBJ2-7, with D perhaps TRBD1 (5 bases). This CDR3 is built from 15 residues. Germline V lookup: CDR1 SGHRS, CDR2 YFSETQ. Trimming pared 2 bases from V and 4 bases from J, leaving 16 bases between. The CDR3 bases are TGCGCCAGCAGCTTCGGTGCAGGGCGCGCTTACGAGCAGTACTTC. Translation: CASSFGAGRAYEQYF. Looking up the rest from reference TRBV5-1 and TRBJ2-7 gives the full variable domain: KAGVTQTPRYLIKTRGQQVTLSCSPISGHRSVSWYQQTPGQGLQFLFEYFSETQRNKGNFPGRFSGRQFSNSRSEMNVSTLELGDSALYLCASSFGAGRAYEQYFGPGTRLTVT.

This clonotype was seen many times. The chain couples TRBV20-1 to TRBJ2-3, with D uncertain. Germline CDR1 reads DFQATT; CDR2 reads SNEGSKA (reference sequence). The CDR3 sequence is 11 residues long. Trimming left V 6 bases short and J 8 bases short, with 12 bases between. CDR3 residues: CSAEKGITQYF. CDR3 DNA sequence: TGCAGTGCAGAGAAGGGCATTACGCAGTATTTT.

This clonotype was seen a handful of times. J is TRBJ2-3 and V is TRBV4-1, with D possibly TRBD2 on 7 matching bases. Germline CDR1 is MGHRA and CDR2 is YSYEKL. The CDR3 has 17 residues. V was shortened by 6 bases and J by 1 base, with 20 bases between the two germline ends. DNA of the CDR3: TGCGCCAGCAGACACCCTAAGGGGGAGGGTCGCACAGATACGCAGTATTTT. It encodes CASRHPKGEGRTDTQYF.